This T cell receptor (beta chain) was found in a study of blood T cells in healthy people across ages. The CDR3 consists of 16 residues. Trimming took 6 bases from V and 2 from J; bases not matched to a gene: 10. The germline V gene has CDR1 MNHNY and CDR2 SVGAGI (reference sequence). The sample holds many counts of this clonotype. Its antigen is undetermined. A second about 6 to 11 cycle PCR used barcoded and J-beta primers. Sequencing recovered at least 3 million CDR3-containing paired-end reads from each sample. In TCRdb, the 5' RACE reads were re-called with MiXCR into one record per CDR3 protein. Of approximately 800,000 distinct CDR3 sequences detected, about 53% appear once; the ten largest clones hold approximately 40%. Study conclusions and caveats: Researchers said unsorted PBMCs prevented a conclusive naive versus antigen-experienced comparison. Unknown CMV status may confound age-related changes in expanded clones.

The genes are TRBV6-6 and TRBJ1-2; TRBD1 aligns across 9 bases. Specimen: blood. The receptor was isolated from a man at least 80 years old in good health. This chain's CDR3 is CASSPGGTGGNYGYTF. As DNA, the CDR3 is TGTGCCAGCAGCCCGGGTGGTACAGGGGGCAACTATGGCTACACCTTC.